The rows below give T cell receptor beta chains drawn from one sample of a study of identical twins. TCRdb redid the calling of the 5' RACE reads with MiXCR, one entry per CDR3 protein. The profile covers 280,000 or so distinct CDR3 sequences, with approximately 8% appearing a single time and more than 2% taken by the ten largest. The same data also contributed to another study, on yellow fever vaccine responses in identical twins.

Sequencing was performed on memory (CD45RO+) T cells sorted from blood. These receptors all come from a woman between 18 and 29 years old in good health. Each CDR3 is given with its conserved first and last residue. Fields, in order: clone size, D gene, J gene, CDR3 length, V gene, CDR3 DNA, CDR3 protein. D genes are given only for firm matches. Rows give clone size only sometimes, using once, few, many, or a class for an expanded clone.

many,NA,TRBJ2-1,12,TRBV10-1,TGCGCCAGCAGCAGGTTGGTGGATGAGCAGTTCTTC,CASSRLVDEQFF
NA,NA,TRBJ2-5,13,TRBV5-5,TGTGCCAGCAGCTTGGCAGGGATGGAGACCCAGTACTTC,CASSLAGMETQYF
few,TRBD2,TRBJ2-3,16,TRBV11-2,TGTGCCAGCAGCTCTTCAGCGGGGGGGGGCACAGATACGCAGTATTTT,CASSSSAGGGTDTQYF
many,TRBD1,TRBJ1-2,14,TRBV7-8,TGTGCCAGCAGCGGAGGAGGACAGGGTTATGGCTACACCTTC,CASSGGGQGYGYTF
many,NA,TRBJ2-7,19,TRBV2,TGTGCCAGCAGTGACCTTCCCGGGCGGAGCGCCTCAAGCTCCTACGAGCAGTACTTC,CASSDLPGRSASSSYEQYF
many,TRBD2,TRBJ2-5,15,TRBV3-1,TGTGCCAGCAGCCGAATGGGCGGGGGAGGCGAGACCCAGTACTTC,CASSRMGGGGETQYF
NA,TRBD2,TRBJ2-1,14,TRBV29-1,TGCAGCGTAAGGCCCGGGAGGGCCTCTGATGAGCAGTTCTTC,CSVRPGRASDEQFF
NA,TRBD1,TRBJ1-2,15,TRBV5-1,TGCGCCAGCAGCTGGACAGGGGCCGTGGACTATGGCTACACCTTC,CASSWTGAVDYGYTF
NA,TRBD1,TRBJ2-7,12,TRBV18,TGTGCCAGCTCACAACAGGGGCGGGAGCAGTACTTC,CASSQQGREQYF
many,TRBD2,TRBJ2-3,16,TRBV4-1,TGTGCCAGCAGTCCAGGACTAGCGGGGGGCACAGATACGCAGTATTTT,CASSPGLAGGTDTQYF
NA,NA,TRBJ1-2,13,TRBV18,TGTGCCAGCTCACCACCAGAGACATATGGCTACACCTTC,CASSPPETYGYTF
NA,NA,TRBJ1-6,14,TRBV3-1,TGTGCCAGCAGCTCAGTTATCTATAATTCACCCCACCACTTT,CASSSVIYNSPHHF
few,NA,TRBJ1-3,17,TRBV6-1,TGTGCCAGCAGTGAAAGGACAATTGGGCCATCCGGAAACACCATATATTTT,CASSERTIGPSGNTIYF
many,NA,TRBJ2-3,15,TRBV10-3,TGTGCCATCGGTCTAGGAGGGGGGAGCACAGATACGCAGTATTTT,CAIGLGGGSTDTQYF
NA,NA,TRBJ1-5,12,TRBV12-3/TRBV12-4,TGTGCCAGCAAACAGAGGGATCAGCCCCAGCATTTT,CASKQRDQPQHF
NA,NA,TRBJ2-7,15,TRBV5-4,TGTGCCAGCAGCTGGGGCGAAGGGAGAAGCTACGAGCAGTACTTC,CASSWGEGRSYEQYF
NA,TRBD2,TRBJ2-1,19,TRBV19,TGTGCCAGTAGTATGGCCCCCGGGACTAGCGGGAGCGGCTACAATGAGCAGTTCTTC,CASSMAPGTSGSGYNEQFF
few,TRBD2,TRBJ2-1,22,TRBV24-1,TGTGCCACCAGTGATTTCCCCCCGACCGGGACTAGCGGGAGAATTGGCTACAATGAGCAGTTCTTC,CATSDFPPTGTSGRIGYNEQFF
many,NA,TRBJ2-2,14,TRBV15,TGTGCCACCAGCAGCAGGGCCGACACCGGGGAGCTGTTTTTT,CATSSRADTGELFF
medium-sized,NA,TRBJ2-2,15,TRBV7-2,TGTGCCAGCAGACGGACAAGGATGAACACCGGGGAGCTGTTTTTT,CASRRTRMNTGELFF
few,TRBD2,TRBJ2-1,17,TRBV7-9,TGTGCCAGCAGCTTAGATCGGACTAGCGGGAGGGCCGGTGAGCAGTTCTTC,CASSLDRTSGRAGEQFF
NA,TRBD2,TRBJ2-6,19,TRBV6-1,TGTGCCAGCAGTACCGGGACTAGCGCACCTGAGGCTGGGGCCAACGTCCTGACTTTC,CASSTGTSAPEAGANVLTF
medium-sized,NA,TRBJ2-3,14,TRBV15,TGTGCCACCAGTCTCGGGGAGCCAACAGATACGCAGTATTTT,CATSLGEPTDTQYF
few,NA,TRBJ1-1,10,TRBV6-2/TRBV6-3,TGTGCCAGCATAGGGACTGAAGCTTTCTTT,CASIGTEAFF
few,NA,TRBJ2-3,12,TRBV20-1,TGCAGTGCAGCGTCCGGACAGCTGATGCAGTATTTT,CSAASGQLMQYF
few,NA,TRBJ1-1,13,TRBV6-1,TGTGCCAGCAGCGGCCCCCTAGGCACTGAAGCTTTCTTT,CASSGPLGTEAFF
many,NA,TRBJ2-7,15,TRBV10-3,TGTGCCATCAGTGATTTCTCAACAGCCTCCTACGAGCAGTACTTC,CAISDFSTASYEQYF
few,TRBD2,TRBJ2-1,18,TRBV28,TGTGCCAGCAGTCCTCGCTTAGGGACTAGCGGGCCTTACAATGAGCAGTTCTTC,CASSPRLGTSGPYNEQFF
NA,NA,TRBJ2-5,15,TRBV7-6,TGTGCCAGCAGCTTAGGAGTACCCCCCCAAGAGACCCAGTACTTC,CASSLGVPPQETQYF
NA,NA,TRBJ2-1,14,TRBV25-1,TGTGCCAGCTGGGATGGACAGATCAACAATGAGCAGTTCTTC,CASWDGQINNEQFF
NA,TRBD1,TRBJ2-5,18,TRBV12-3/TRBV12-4,TGTGCCAGCAGTTCCCCGATAGGGGGACAGGGAGGCTCCGAGACCCAGTACTTC,CASSSPIGGQGGSETQYF
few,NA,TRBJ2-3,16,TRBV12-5,TGTGCTAGTGCCCTCCGGGGTCCGCCGAGCACAGATACGCAGTATTTT,CASALRGPPSTDTQYF
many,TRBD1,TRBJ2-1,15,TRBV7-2,TGTGCCAGCCACAGGGGGCTCGGCTCCTACAATGAGCAGTTCTTC,CASHRGLGSYNEQFF
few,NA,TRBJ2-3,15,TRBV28,TGTGCCAGCACCCAATTAGGGACCTACACAGATACGCAGTATTTT,CASTQLGTYTDTQYF
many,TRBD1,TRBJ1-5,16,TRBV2,TGTGCCAGTGATGGAACAGGGGGGGAAATATCAGGGCCCCAGCATTTT,CASDGTGGEISGPQHF
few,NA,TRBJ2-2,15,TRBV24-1,TGTGCCACCAGTGATTCCCCAGCGAACACCGGGGAGCTGTTTTTT,CATSDSPANTGELFF
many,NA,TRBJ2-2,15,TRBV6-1,TGTGCCAGCAGTATAGGGCGGCGGGTAACCGGGGAGCTGTTTTTT,CASSIGRRVTGELFF
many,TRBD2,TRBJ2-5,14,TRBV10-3,TGTGCCATCAGTCTAGCGGGAGAGCAGGAGACCCAGTACTTC,CAISLAGEQETQYF
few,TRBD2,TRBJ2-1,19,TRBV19,TGTGCCAGTAGCCTTACACTAGCGGGGTTCGTTAGCTCCTACAATGAGCAGTTCTTC,CASSLTLAGFVSSYNEQFF
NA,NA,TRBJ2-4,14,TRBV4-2,TGTGCCAGCAGCCTAGGCGGGGATAGAGACATTCAGTACTTC,CASSLGGDRDIQYF
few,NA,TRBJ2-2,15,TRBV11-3,TGTGCCAGCAGCTTAGAGGGTCCTTACACCGGGGAGCTGTTTTTT,CASSLEGPYTGELFF
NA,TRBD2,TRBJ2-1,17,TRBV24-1,TGTGCCACCAGTGACCGCTGGGTAGTAGCGGGAGGCTTAAGGCAGTTCTTC,CATSDRWVVAGGLRQFF
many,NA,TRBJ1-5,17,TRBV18,TGTGCCAGCTCACCGAACTGGGGCTTAGAGGGCAATCAGCCCCAGCATTTT,CASSPNWGLEGNQPQHF
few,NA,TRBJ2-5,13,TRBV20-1,TGCAGTGCCCAGACAGGCCACCAAGAGACCCAGTACTTC,CSAQTGHQETQYF
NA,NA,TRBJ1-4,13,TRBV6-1,TGTGCCAGCAGCCTTTTCCAGAATGAAAAACTGTTTTTT,CASSLFQNEKLFF
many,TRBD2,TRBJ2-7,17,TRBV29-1,TGCAGCGTTTTAGGGTTACGGGGACTAGCGGACTCCTACGAGCAGTACTTC,CSVLGLRGLADSYEQYF